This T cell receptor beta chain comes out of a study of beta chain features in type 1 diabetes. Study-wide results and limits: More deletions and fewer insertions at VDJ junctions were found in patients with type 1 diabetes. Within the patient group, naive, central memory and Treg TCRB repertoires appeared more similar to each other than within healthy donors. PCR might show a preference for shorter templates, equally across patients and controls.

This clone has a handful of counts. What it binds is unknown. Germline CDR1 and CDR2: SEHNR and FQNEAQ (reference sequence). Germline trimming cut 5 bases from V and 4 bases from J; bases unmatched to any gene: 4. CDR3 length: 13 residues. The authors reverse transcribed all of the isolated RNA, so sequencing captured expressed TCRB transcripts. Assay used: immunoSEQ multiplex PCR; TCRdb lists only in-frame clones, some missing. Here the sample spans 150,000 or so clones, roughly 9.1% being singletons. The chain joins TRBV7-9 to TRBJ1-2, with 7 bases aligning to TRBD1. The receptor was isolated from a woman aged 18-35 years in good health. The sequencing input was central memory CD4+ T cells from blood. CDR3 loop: CASSPRGLYGYTF. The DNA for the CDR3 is TGTGCCAGCAGCCCAAGGGGGCTCTATGGCTACACCTTC.